A selection of T cell receptor beta chains follows, all from one sample in a study of early T cells in non-severe SARS-CoV-2 infection. TCRdb analysed the 5' RACE reads with MiXCR anew, one entry per CDR3 protein. The table lists about 90,000 distinct CDR3 sequences, over 9.5% of them singletons. The sequencing here drew on whole blood, taken at baseline. Source of these receptors: an adult who was a healthcare worker with PCR-confirmed SARS-CoV-2 infection or an uninfected control (not recorded which). The CDR3 runs from the conserved cysteine through the conserved F or W. D genes are given only for firm matches. Some rows mark clone size as missing; the rest say once, few, many or name a class of expanded clone.

cdr3_length j_call v_call d_call clone_size cdr3_nt cdr3_aa
13 TRBJ1-1 TRBV7-2 - - TGTGCCAGCAGCTTATACCCGGGACCACTCGATGGCTTT CASSLYPGPLDGF
15 TRBJ2-1 TRBV5-1 TRBD2 few TGCGCCAGCAGCTTACCAGCGGGGACCTACAATGAGCAGTTCTTC CASSLPAGTYNEQFF
16 TRBJ1-1 TRBV6-5 - few TGTGCCAGCAGTTACTCTGAGGGTGCGGGCCCCCCAGAAGCTTTCTTT CASSYSEGAGPPEAFF
13 TRBJ1-1 TRBV12-3/TRBV12-4 - few TGTGCCAGCAGTTTAACAGGGAGGGCTGAAGCTTTCTTT CASSLTGRAEAFF
16 TRBJ2-2 TRBV3-1 TRBD1 few TGTGCCAGCAGCCTACCGGACAGGGGAAACACCGGGGAGCTGTTTTTT CASSLPDRGNTGELFF
14 TRBJ2-2 TRBV18 TRBD2 - TGTGCCAGCTCACCCCGGGAGGAATCCGGGGAGCTGTTTTTT CASSPREESGELFF
13 TRBJ2-7 TRBV19 TRBD1 many TGTGCCAGTAGTGCGACAGGGAGCCACGAGCAGTACTTC CASSATGSHEQYF
13 TRBJ1-3 TRBV12-3/TRBV12-4 - many TGTGCCAGCAGACAGCCATCTGGAAACACCATATATTTT CASRQPSGNTIYF
18 TRBJ1-1 TRBV12-5 - - TGTGCTAGTGGTAAGACGGCAACTAGTGTGGTTATGAACACTGAAGCTTTCTTT CASGKTATSVVMNTEAFF
17 TRBJ2-3 TRBV11-3 TRBD2 many TGTGCCAGCAGCTTAGACCAGCTAGCGGGGCTCACAGATACGCAGTATTTT CASSLDQLAGLTDTQYF
14 TRBJ2-7 TRBV5-1 - - TGCGCCAGCAGCTTGGGTGTATCAGAATACGAGCAGTACTTC CASSLGVSEYEQYF
15 TRBJ2-1 TRBV6-1 TRBD2 many TGTGCCAGCAGTGAAATAGCGGGAGGGTACAATGAGCAGTTCTTC CASSEIAGGYNEQFF
15 TRBJ2-7 TRBV7-8 TRBD1 few TGTGCCAGCAGCTTAGGCCCGGGACAGAAATACGAGCAGTACTTC CASSLGPGQKYEQYF
14 TRBJ1-1 TRBV12-3/TRBV12-4 - few TGTGCCAGCAGTTTAGCAGGGGAGAACACTGAAGCTTTCTTT CASSLAGENTEAFF
14 TRBJ1-2 TRBV24-1 TRBD1 many TGTGCCACCAGTGATGGACAGGCCGCCTATGGCTACACCTTC CATSDGQAAYGYTF
11 TRBJ2-7 TRBV18 - - TGTGCCAGCTCACCTGACTACGAGCAGTACTTC CASSPDYEQYF
12 TRBJ1-1 TRBV6-6 - - TGTGCCAGCACCATTTTAGGGTTGGCAGCTTTCTTT CASTILGLAAFF
14 TRBJ1-5 TRBV6-6 TRBD1 - TGTGCCAGCAGACTGACAGGGGGCTTGGGGCCCCAGCATTTT CASRLTGGLGPQHF
17 TRBJ2-1 TRBV7-8 - - TGTGCCAGCAGCTTTGGACCGGGCCGAGGCTCCTACAATGAGCAGTTCTTC CASSFGPGRGSYNEQFF
15 TRBJ2-5 TRBV7-3 TRBD2 - TGTGCCAGCAGCACGAGCGGGGGGGCACTTGAGACCCAGTACTTC CASSTSGGALETQYF
19 TRBJ1-1 TRBV3-1 - - TGTGCCAGCAGCCCGGGACGACACGGGGTCCGCATCCCGGTCGGGAGAGCTTTCTTT CASSPGRHGVRIPVGRAFF
14 TRBJ2-7 TRBV27 TRBD1 many TGTGCCAGCAGTCCCGGGACAGGGGGCGGTGAGCAGTACTTC CASSPGTGGGEQYF
13 TRBJ2-7 TRBV12-3/TRBV12-4 - few TGTGCCAGCAGCCGCAGGGTTTCCTACGAGCAGTACTTC CASSRRVSYEQYF
15 TRBJ1-4 TRBV5-4 - - TGTGCCAGCAGCCAAAGCGTGGGGACGGCTGAAAAACTGTTTTTT CASSQSVGTAEKLFF
14 TRBJ2-5 TRBV12-3/TRBV12-4 - - TGTGCCAGCAGTCCCGGGGCCGACGGGGAGACCCAGTACTTC CASSPGADGETQYF
16 TRBJ2-5 TRBV20-1 TRBD2 - TGCAGTGCTAGAGATTTTCTAGCGGGAGGCCAAGAGACCCAGTACTTC CSARDFLAGGQETQYF
15 TRBJ2-7 TRBV19 - few TGTGCCAGTAGTATAAAGGGGGGGCCATCCTACGAGCAGTACTTC CASSIKGGPSYEQYF
14 TRBJ1-3 TRBV12-3/TRBV12-4 - - TGTGCCAGCAGTTTCTTCGCATCAGGAAACACCATATATTTT CASSFFASGNTIYF
14 TRBJ2-7 TRBV10-3 TRBD1 - TGTGCCATCAGTCTGGGGACAGGGGCCACCGAGCAGTACTTC CAISLGTGATEQYF
15 TRBJ2-5 TRBV5-5 - - TGTGCCAGCAGCTGGACAGGGAGGGTAGGGGAGACCCAGTACTTC CASSWTGRVGETQYF
13 TRBJ2-3 TRBV29-1 TRBD1 - TGCAGCGGAGGGACAGGGGTAGAAGATACGCAGTATTTT CSGGTGVEDTQYF
15 TRBJ2-1 TRBV5-6 TRBD2 - TGTGCCAGCAGCTTGGGAGGGACTAGCATCAATGAGCAGTTCTTC CASSLGGTSINEQFF
13 TRBJ2-7 TRBV27 - few TGTGCCAGCAAATTTCTGGGGGCCTACGAGCAGTACTTC CASKFLGAYEQYF
13 TRBJ1-4 TRBV27 - few TGTGCCAGCAGTCCGGCAAATAATGAAAAACTGTTTTTT CASSPANNEKLFF
15 TRBJ2-5 TRBV25-1 - few TGTGCCAGCAGTGAATCAGGATTCCACCAAGAGACCCAGTACTTC CASSESGFHQETQYF
16 TRBJ2-1 TRBV3-1 - few TGTGCCAGCACCTCCCGGGGGGCGAGCTCCTACAATGAGCAGTTCTTC CASTSRGASSYNEQFF
15 TRBJ2-7 TRBV7-9 TRBD2 - TGTGCCAGCAGCTCATCTAGCGGGAGTAACTACGAGCAGTACTTC CASSSSSGSNYEQYF
14 TRBJ2-7 TRBV10-3 TRBD2 - TGTGCCATCAATCTTAGCGGGATCGGAGGCGAGCAGTACTTC CAINLSGIGGEQYF
14 TRBJ1-4 TRBV6-6 - many TGTGCCATCTCGAGGGACGGAACTAATGAAAAACTGTTTTTT CAISRDGTNEKLFF
15 TRBJ2-5 TRBV6-6 TRBD2 few TGTGCCAGCAGTTCCGCGGGGGACCCAAGGGAGACCCAGTACTTC CASSSAGDPRETQYF
18 TRBJ2-5 TRBV4-1 TRBD2 - TGCGCCAGCAGCCAAGGACTAGCGGGAGGGCCGCCGCAAGAGACCCAGTACTTC CASSQGLAGGPPQETQYF
15 TRBJ1-2 TRBV5-4 TRBD1 few TGTGCCAGCAGCCGACAAAGACAGGGCCAGCATGGCTACACCTTC CASSRQRQGQHGYTF
14 TRBJ1-3 TRBV29-1 - - TGCGGGGCTGGGGGGCCCCGCTCTGGAAACACCATATATTTT CGAGGPRSGNTIYF
16 TRBJ2-3 TRBV29-1 - many TGCAGCGTTGAAGCCCCCGGGGTACTAAGCACAGATACGCAGTATTTT CSVEAPGVLSTDTQYF
14 TRBJ1-5 TRBV6-1 - few TGTGCCAGCAGTGTCCGTGTTAGCAATCAGCCCCAGCATTTT CASSVRVSNQPQHF
18 TRBJ2-2 TRBV11-2 TRBD2 - TGTGCCAGCATCATTGGACTAGCGGGGTACCCGAGCACCGGGGAGCTGTTTTTT CASIIGLAGYPSTGELFF
15 TRBJ2-7 TRBV3-1 - few TGTGCCAGCAGCCAAGATCTGACTAGCTCCTACGAGCAGTACTTC CASSQDLTSSYEQYF
12 TRBJ2-7 TRBV5-1 - - TGCGCCAGCAGCTCCCCTTCCTACGAGCAGTACTTC CASSSPSYEQYF
15 TRBJ1-1 TRBV5-6 - few TGTGCCAGCAGCCTTCAGACAGCGGTGAACACTGAAGCTTTCTTT CASSLQTAVNTEAFF
13 TRBJ1-2 TRBV10-3 TRBD1 many TGTGCCGCCAGGCAACAGGGGGCGCTTGGCTACACCTTC CAARQQGALGYTF
14 TRBJ2-7 TRBV20-1 TRBD2 - TGCAGTGCTTTAGCGGGAGGGCGGTACTACGAGCAGTACTTC CSALAGGRYYEQYF
16 TRBJ2-5 TRBV6-6 TRBD1 many TGTGCCAGCAGCCAGGGACAGTCTCCCTTACGGGAGACCCAGTACTTC CASSQGQSPLRETQYF
17 TRBJ2-5 TRBV3-1 - - TGTGCCAGCAGCCAAGCAGGGGTTGGCCAAACACCAGAGACCCAGTACTTC CASSQAGVGQTPETQYF
18 TRBJ2-1 TRBV14 TRBD2 many TGTGCCAGCAGCCAAGAGGGACTAGCGGGAGGGCTCTACAATGAGCAGTTCTTC CASSQEGLAGGLYNEQFF
17 TRBJ2-7 TRBV12-3/TRBV12-4 - - TGTGCCAGCAGTTTAGCGATTCCGGGCCAGCTAAGCTCGGGGCAGTACTTC CASSLAIPGQLSSGQYF
14 TRBJ2-6 TRBV6-5 - - TGTGCCAGCAGGAGCCACTCTGGGGCCAACGTCCTGACTTTC CASRSHSGANVLTF